Listed below are T cell receptor beta chains from one sample, sequenced in a study of blood T cell repertoires in COVID-19. Assay used: immunoSEQ multiplex PCR; TCRdb lists only in-frame clones, some missing. This table has around 100,000 clones, approximately 86% appearing once. Sequenced: peripheral blood. The receptors originated from a man aged 80 or over with acute or convalescent COVID-19. The CDR3 runs from the conserved cysteine through the conserved F or W. A D gene is named only where the DNA matches it firmly. Clone size is shown for a subset of rows, as once, few, many or a class of expanded clone.

>-|14|TRBV28|TRBJ2-7|TRBD1
TGTGCCAGCAGTTTATGGGGACAGCTATACGAGCAGTACTTC
CASSLWGQLYEQYF
>-|13|TRBV6-6|TRBJ2-5|-
TGTGCCAGCAGTTACTTGGGGGCGGGGACCCAGTACTTC
CASSYLGAGTQYF
>-|17|TRBV5-1|TRBJ2-1|TRBD2
TGCGCCAGCAGCCGGGCCGGACTAGCGGGAGGGAATAATGAGCAGTTCTTC
CASSRAGLAGGNNEQFF
>-|14|TRBV7-3|TRBJ2-5|-
TGTGCCAGCAGCTTAGGCCAAGGGGGGGACACCCAGTACTTC
CASSLGQGGDTQYF
>-|16|TRBV27|TRBJ2-7|TRBD1
TGTGCCAGCAGCTTAGACGCGGGACAGGGCTACTACGAGCAGTACTTC
CASSLDAGQGYYEQYF
>-|15|TRBV7-2|TRBJ2-1|TRBD2
TGTGCCAGCAGCTTAGAGTCGGCGGGAGATTGGGAGCAGTTCTTC
CASSLESAGDWEQFF
>-|15|TRBV6-2/TRBV6-3|TRBJ2-1|-
TGTGCCAGCAGTTTCATCGGGCGGGTGAACAATGAGCAGTTCTTC
CASSFIGRVNNEQFF
>-|20|TRBV24-1|TRBJ1-5|-
TGTGCCACCAGTGATTTGCCGGGCCCCCCTACATGGCAGGGAAATCAGCCCCAGCATTTT
CATSDLPGPPTWQGNQPQHF
>-|15|TRBV11-2|TRBJ2-5|TRBD2
TGTGCCAGCAGCATACTACTAGCGGCCCAAGAGACCCAGTACTTC
CASSILLAAQETQYF
>-|14|TRBV14|TRBJ2-1|-
TGTGCCAGCAGAAGGGGCCCAGGGTACAATGAGCAGTTCTTC
CASRRGPGYNEQFF
>-|16|TRBV7-2|TRBJ2-7|TRBD1
TGTGCCAGCAGCTTAGGGGGACAGCTCTCAACTTACGAGCAGTACTTC
CASSLGGQLSTYEQYF
>-|11|TRBV10-2|TRBJ2-5|-
TGCGCCAGCAGCCTAGAAGAGACCCAGTACTTC
CASSLEETQYF
>-|14|TRBV6-4|TRBJ1-4|TRBD1
TGTGCCAGCAGCCGGACAGGGATTAATGAAAAACTGTTTTTT
CASSRTGINEKLFF
>-|16|TRBV6-6|TRBJ2-2|-
TGTGCCAGCAGTTACGAGCAGGGCTTAGAGACCGGGGAGCTGTTTTTT
CASSYEQGLETGELFF
>-|12|TRBV6-6|TRBJ2-1|-
TGTGCCAGCAGTTACCTTTCTGTTGAGCAGTTCTTC
CASSYLSVEQFF
>-|16|TRBV4-3|TRBJ1-1|-
TGCGCCAGCAGCCAAGAATGGCGACACCACGGCACTGAAGCTTTCTTT
CASSQEWRHHGTEAFF
>few|13|TRBV19|TRBJ2-3|-
TGTGCCAGCGCCCGAGACGTTAGCGGTACGCAGTATTTT
CASARDVSGTQYF
>once|13|TRBV29-1|TRBJ2-5|-
TGCAGCGTTGTAGTAGGAGCTCAAGAGACCCAGTACTTC
CSVVVGAQETQYF
>-|15|TRBV6-5|TRBJ2-3|TRBD2
TGTGCCAGCAGCTATGGACTAGCGCAAGGGGGTACGCAGTATTTT
CASSYGLAQGGTQYF
>-|15|TRBV11-2|TRBJ1-1|TRBD1
TGTGCCAGCAGCTTAGTCGTCCAGGGGGAGACTGGGGCTTTCTTT
CASSLVVQGETGAFF
>-|17|TRBV5-5|TRBJ2-3|TRBD1
TGTGCCAGCAGCTTGGGGTCGGGACAGATGCGGACAGATACGCAGTATTTT
CASSLGSGQMRTDTQYF
>-|14|TRBV11-1|TRBJ2-3|TRBD1
TGTGCCAGCAGTTTTGACAGGGGTACAGATACGCAGTATTTT
CASSFDRGTDTQYF
>-|15|TRBV6-5|TRBJ2-7|TRBD1
TGTGCCAGCAGGGAGGACAGGGGGCTGTCATACGAGCAGTACTTC
CASREDRGLSYEQYF
>-|13|TRBV12-3/TRBV12-4|TRBJ1-5|-
TGTGCCAGCAGTACGGACATTGATCAGCCCCAGCATTTT
CASSTDIDQPQHF
>-|14|TRBV2|TRBJ1-1|-
TGTGCCAGCAGCAGCGGGAGGGGGGGCACTGAAGCTTTCTTT
CASSSGRGGTEAFF
>-|11|TRBV20-1|TRBJ1-1|-
TGCAGTGCGACAGAGGACACTGAAGCTTTCTTT
CSATEDTEAFF
>-|15|TRBV5-6|TRBJ2-3|TRBD2
TGTGCCAGCAGCTGGGGAGCGGGGGGCGCAGATACGCAGTATTTT
CASSWGAGGADTQYF
>-|15|TRBV28|TRBJ1-3|TRBD1
TGTGCCAGCAGCCCGGACAGGGTTGCTGGAAACACCATATATTTT
CASSPDRVAGNTIYF
>-|14|TRBV2|TRBJ2-1|-
TGTGCCACCACACAGGGGGGGACTAGCCGGACGCAGTTCTTC
CATTQGGTSRTQFF
>-|15|TRBV6-2/TRBV6-3|TRBJ1-1|TRBD1
TGTGCCAGCAGTTACAATCGACAGGGGGCCACTGAAGCTTTCTTT
CASSYNRQGATEAFF
>-|15|TRBV11-2|TRBJ2-5|TRBD1
TGTGCCAGCAGCCTCGACAGGGGGCGAGGAGAGACCCAGTACTTC
CASSLDRGRGETQYF
>-|17|TRBV23-1|TRBJ2-7|TRBD1
TGCGCCAGCAGTCAATTCCCCACGGGACAGCCTTCCGGCGAGCAGTACTTC
CASSQFPTGQPSGEQYF
>-|15|TRBV7-6|TRBJ1-1|TRBD1
TGTGCCAGCAGCCCCGCCGGGACAGGGGTAACTGAAGCTTTCTTT
CASSPAGTGVTEAFF
>-|14|TRBV15|TRBJ2-7|-
TGTGCCACCAGCAGAGATCTCGGCAGGGACGAGCAGTACTTC
CATSRDLGRDEQYF
>once|14|TRBV19|TRBJ2-1|-
TGTGCCAGTAGTATAGCCAGGGCGGGGAATGAGCAGTTCTTC
CASSIARAGNEQFF
>few|16|TRBV7-2|TRBJ2-7|TRBD2
TGTGCCAGCAGCCCGCGACTAGCGGCAAGCTCCTACGAGCAGTACTTC
CASSPRLAASSYEQYF
>-|11|TRBV6-2/TRBV6-3|TRBJ2-7|-
TGTGCCAGCAGCCTAAAGACTCAGCAGTACTTC
CASSLKTQQYF
>-|13|TRBV6-2/TRBV6-3|TRBJ1-2|-
TGTGCCAGCAGCCCCGGGAAGATCTATGGCTACACCTTC
CASSPGKIYGYTF
>-|17|TRBV27|TRBJ2-3|-
TGTGCCAGCAGTTTATCAGGGGGGGTCCCTTGGACAGATACGCAGTATTTT
CASSLSGGVPWTDTQYF
>-|18|TRBV3-1/TRBV3-2|TRBJ2-1|-
TGTGCCAGCAGCCAAGATCTCGCCGTCCCCGGGTTCTACAATGAGCAGTTCTTC
CASSQDLAVPGFYNEQFF
>-|12|TRBV6-5|TRBJ1-2|-
TGTGCCAGCAGGATACAGGGTGGGGGCTACACCTTC
CASRIQGGGYTF
>-|16|TRBV7-2|TRBJ2-7|TRBD1
TGTGCCAGCAGCTTAGCTTTGACAGGGGGGCAGCAGGGGCAGTACTTC
CASSLALTGGQQGQYF
>-|14|TRBV7-2|TRBJ2-2|-
TGTGCCAGCAGCTTAGGGAGAGGGACCGGGGAGCTGTTTTTT
CASSLGRGTGELFF
>-|14|TRBV25-1|TRBJ1-1|TRBD1
TGTGCCAGCAGCGGACAGGGGTTGAACACTGAAGCTTTCTTT
CASSGQGLNTEAFF
>-|14|TRBV20-1|TRBJ2-1|-
TGCAGTGCTAGTATTACTCCCCCCCACAATGAGCAGTTCTTC
CSASITPPHNEQFF